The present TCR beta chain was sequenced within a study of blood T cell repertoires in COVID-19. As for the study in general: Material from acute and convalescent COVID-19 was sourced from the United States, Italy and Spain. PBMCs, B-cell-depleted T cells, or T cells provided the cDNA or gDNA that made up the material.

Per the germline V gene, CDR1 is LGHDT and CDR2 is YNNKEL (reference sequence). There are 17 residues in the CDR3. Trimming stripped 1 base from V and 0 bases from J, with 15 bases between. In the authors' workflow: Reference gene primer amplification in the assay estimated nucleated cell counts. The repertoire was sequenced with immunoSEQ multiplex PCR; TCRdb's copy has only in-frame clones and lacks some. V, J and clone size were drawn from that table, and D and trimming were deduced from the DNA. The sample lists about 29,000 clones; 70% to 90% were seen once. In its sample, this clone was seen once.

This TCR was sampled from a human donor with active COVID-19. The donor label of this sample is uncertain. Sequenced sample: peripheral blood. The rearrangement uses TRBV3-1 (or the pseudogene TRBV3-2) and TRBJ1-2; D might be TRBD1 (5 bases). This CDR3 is CASSQVIRTKANYGYTF. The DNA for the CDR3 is TGTGCCAGCAGCCAAGTTATTAGGACAAAGGCTAACTATGGCTACACCTTC.